The 9 T cell receptor beta chains in this list originate from one sample, sequenced in a study of T-cell memory formation after mild COVID-19 (dated by TCRdb to the early 2020s). Library construction relied on 5' RACE. The sequencing machine was an Illumina NovaSeq 6000. The public reads were run again by TCRdb, first through fastp at Q25 and then through MiXCR, and only productive beta chains were kept. Each record represents a unique CDR3 protein, reported with the most common genes and DNA among its rows. Here the sample has just over 350,000 distinct CDR3 sequences; about 15% occur a single time. Around a fifth of the sample comes from the top ten. Material for sequencing was PBMCs or a T cell subset sorted from them (not recorded which). These receptor sequences come from a man aged 18 to 29 who had mild COVID-19 (a few samples of this study predate the infection). The sample titles of this study are shuffled in the database, so cell type and time point are left out; the donor was told from shared clones.

There are a few counts of this clonotype. The chain is built from TRBV18 and TRBJ1-1; no definite D call. Germline CDR1 and CDR2: KGHSH and LQKENI. V was clipped by 9 bases and J by 0 bases, with 8 bases between them. The CDR3 consists of 12 residues. CDR3: CASLRMNTEAFF. The DNA for the CDR3 is TGTGCCAGTCTTCGGATGAACACTGAAGCTTTCTTT.

This clonotype was counted many times. The genes are TRBV7-2 and TRBJ2-5; 7 bases map to TRBD1. CDR1 and CDR2 (germline): SGHTA, FQGNSA. The CDR3 is 16 amino acids. The trim removed 4 bases at V and 2 bases at J, leaving 10 bases unmatched. The CDR3 nucleotides read TGTGCCAGCAGCTGGGGTCCGGGCAGGGGGCAAGAGACCCAGTACTTC. This encodes CASSWGPGRGQETQYF.

J is TRBJ2-3 and V is TRBV20-1; D possibly corresponds to TRBD1 (5 bases). This CDR3 spans 13 amino acids. The germline CDR1 and CDR2 sequences are DFQATT and SNEGSKA (reference sequence). The germline V and J ends were trimmed by 6 bases and 2 bases, with 12 bases remaining between them. The CDR3 reads CSATGRDTDTQYF. The CDR3 region has the DNA TGCAGTGCCACGGGCAGGGACACAGATACGCAGTATTTT.

The rearrangement links TRBV29-1 to TRBJ2-5; D possibly matches TRBD1 or TRBD2 (6 bases each). CDR3 length: 14 amino acids. Germline V gene sequence: CDR1 SQVTM, CDR2 ANQGSEA. V lost 7 bases to trimming and J lost 3 bases, with 18 bases between them. CDR3 in DNA: TGCAGCGCTGGGGAGGATACAGGGAAAGAGACCCAGTACTTC. Residues: CSAGEDTGKETQYF.

This clonotype was seen a handful of times. Mismatch with germline at one junction end may stem from a read error. J is TRBJ1-1 and V is TRBV5-1; 10 bases are shared with TRBD1. CDR1 is SGHRS, CDR2 YFSETQ, per germline. The CDR3 spans 11 residues. The CDR3: CASSPDRGLVF. The CDR3 DNA sequence: TGCGCCAGCAGTCCCGACAGGGGGCTCGTCTTT.

CDR3 DNA: TGTGCCAGCAGCTTCTATCAGGGGGCGAACACAGATACGCAGTATTTT. Its translation is CASSFYQGANTDTQYF. The rearrangement joins TRBV7-2 to TRBJ2-3, with 8 bases fitting TRBD1. The CDR3 sequence is 16 residues long. In germline, CDR1 is SGHTA, CDR2 FQGNSA. Trimming removed 3 bases from V and 2 bases from J; junction bases left unmatched: 7.

CDR3 nucleotides: TGTGCAAGTCGCTTAGACTCCTCCGGAAAACAGAGCTCTGGAAACACCATATATTTT. Translating it yields CASRLDSSGKQSSGNTIYF. This sequence joins TRBV12-2 and TRBJ1-3. TRBV12-2 is a recognized pseudogene. The CDR3 runs 19 residues.

V and J are TRBV7-2 and TRBJ2-6; 7 bases are shared with TRBD1. Trimming removed 3 bases from V and 3 bases from J; junction bases left unmatched: 5. The CDR3 sequence is 16 residues long. Germline V gene data show CDR1 as SGHTA and CDR2 as FQGNSA. The CDR3 nucleotides are TGTGCCAGCAGCTTGACAGGGAATTATGGGGCCAACGTCCTGACTTTC. It yields the protein CASSLTGNYGANVLTF.

This clonotype appeared a few times. The chain links TRBV7-3 to TRBJ2-2, with TRBD2 as a possible D gene (5 bases). Germline V lookup: CDR1 SGHTA, CDR2 FQGTGA. Trimming left V 2 bases short and J 2 bases short, with 15 bases between. The CDR3 extends over 17 amino acids. DNA of the CDR3: TGTGCCAGCAGCTTACCCCGGACTGAACCAAACACCGGGGAGCTGTTTTTT. Protein: CASSLPRTEPNTGELFF.